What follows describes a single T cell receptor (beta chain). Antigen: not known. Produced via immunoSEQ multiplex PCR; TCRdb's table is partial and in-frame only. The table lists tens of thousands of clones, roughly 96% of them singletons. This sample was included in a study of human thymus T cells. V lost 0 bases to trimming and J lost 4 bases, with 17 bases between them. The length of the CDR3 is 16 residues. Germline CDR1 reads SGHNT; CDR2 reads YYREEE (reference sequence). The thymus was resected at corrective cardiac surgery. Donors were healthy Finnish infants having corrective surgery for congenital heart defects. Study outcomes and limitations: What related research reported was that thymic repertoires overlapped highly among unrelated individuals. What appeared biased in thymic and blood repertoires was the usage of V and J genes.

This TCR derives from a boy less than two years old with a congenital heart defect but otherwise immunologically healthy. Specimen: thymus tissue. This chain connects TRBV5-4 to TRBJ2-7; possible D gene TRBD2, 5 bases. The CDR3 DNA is TGTGCCAGCAGCTTGGAGAGAAGAGGGCCAAGGTACGAGCAGTACTTC. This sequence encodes CASSLERRGPRYEQYF.